This entry concerns a single T cell receptor beta chain. Participants came from 20 to 25 US areas, aged about 18 to 89 years. Which cohort a participant joined came from the clinical history participants gave. This sample is drawn from a study of blood T cell repertoires in COVID-19. TCRdb's copy holds only in-frame clones and misses some; the assay was immunoSEQ multiplex PCR. The sample has around 300,000 clones; around 90% are singletons. Germline V gives CDR1 SGDLS, CDR2 YYNGEE. The CDR3 has 16 amino acids. V shed 5 bases and J 1 base; nucleotides not matched to a gene: 8. Sequences were obtained from PBMCs or T cells enriched from blood (not recorded which). The source is a woman in her twenties or thirties who had recovered from COVID-19. The chain uses TRBV9 and TRBJ2-2, with TRBD1 identical over 7 bases. The CDR3 here is CASSPEGAENTGELFF. As DNA, the CDR3 is TGTGCCAGCAGTCCCGAGGGGGCAGAGAACACCGGGGAGCTGTTTTTT.